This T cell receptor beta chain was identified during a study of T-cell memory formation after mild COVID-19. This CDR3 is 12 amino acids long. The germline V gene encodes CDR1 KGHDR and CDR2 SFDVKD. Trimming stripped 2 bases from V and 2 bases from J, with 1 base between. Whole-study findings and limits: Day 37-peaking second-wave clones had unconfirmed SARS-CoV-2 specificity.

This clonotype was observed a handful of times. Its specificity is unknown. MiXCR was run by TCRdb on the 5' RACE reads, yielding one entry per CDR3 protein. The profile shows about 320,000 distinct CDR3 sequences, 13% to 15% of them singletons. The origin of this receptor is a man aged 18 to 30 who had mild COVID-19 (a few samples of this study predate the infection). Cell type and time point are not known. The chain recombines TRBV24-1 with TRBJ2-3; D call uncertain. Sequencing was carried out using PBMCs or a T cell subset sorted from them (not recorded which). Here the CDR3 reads CATSDSTDTQYF. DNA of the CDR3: TGTGCCACCAGTGATTCCACAGATACGCAGTATTTT.